The source of this T cell receptor (beta chain) is a study of early T cells in non-severe SARS-CoV-2 infection. The wider study: The input, bulk RNA from unsorted whole blood, was sequenced, and chains were unpaired.

Study-wide points: The matching step, a VDJdb search, favored anti-spike CD8 responses and missed private and CD4 specificities.

There are many counts of this clonotype. The antigen remains unidentified. The library protocol tagged individual cDNA molecules with unique molecular identifiers. From the 5' RACE reads, TCRdb called clonotypes with MiXCR, one entry per CDR3 protein. The sample comprises fewer than 110,000 distinct CDR3 sequences, roughly 10% of which are singletons, and approximately 6.9% rests with the top ten. Germline CDR1 DFQATT, CDR2 SNEGSKA (reference sequence). V gave up 0 bases and J gave up 5 bases, with 13 bases separating them. This CDR3 is built from 14 residues. The receptor comes from an adult who was a healthcare worker with PCR-confirmed SARS-CoV-2 infection or an uninfected control (not recorded which). The gene calls are TRBV20-1 and TRBJ2-5, with D possibly being TRBD1 (6 bases). The specimen sequenced was whole blood. The CDR3 DNA reads as TGCAGTGCTAGAGATCCACAGGGATCCGAGACCCAGTACTTC. The encoded protein is CSARDPQGSETQYF.